This T cell receptor beta chain appears in the sequencing data of a study of T-cell reconstitution after alpha-beta-depleted transplantation in children. Germline assignment: CDR1 MNHNS and CDR2 SASEGT. V dropped 8 bases and J dropped 10 bases, with 20 bases sitting between them. The CDR3 runs to 13 residues. Unique molecular identifiers were used to barcode this TCRbeta library. TCRdb ran MiXCR on the PCR reads and lists one entry per CDR3 protein. The sample lists approximately 590,000 distinct CDR3 sequences, roughly a tenth occurring once. V gene TRBV6-1 combines with J gene TRBJ1-2; weak D call: TRBD1 (5 bases). Here the sequenced sample was PBMCs from the stem cell graft donor, taken from the stem cell graft. This TCR came from a human donor who donated a stem cell graft to a child with acute myeloid leukemia. This chain's CDR3 is CASRKGHAIAYTF. The CDR3 region has the DNA TGTGCCAGCCGAAAAGGACATGCGATCGCCTACACCTTC.